The clone carrying this T cell receptor beta chain was detected a few times. The antigen remains undetermined. The data originate from a study of tumor-infiltrating lymphocytes in localized non-small cell lung cancer. Across the study: Resected tumor was paired with non-adjacent uninvolved lung from the same patient.

Germline values: CDR1 SGHAT, CDR2 FQNNGV. Trimming left V 3 bases short and J 2 bases short, with 23 bases between. The CDR3 contains 18 residues. General observations from the study: TCR sequencing covered a subset of patients with enough tissue.

Measured with immunoSEQ multiplex PCR; TCRdb has only the in-frame clones, and not every one. The sample consists of roughly 7,000 clones, 64% of them appearing once. J is TRBJ2-7 and V is TRBV11-2; the D gene is possibly TRBD2 (6 bases). Source material: uninvolved lung tissue not adjacent to the tumor. This receptor was obtained from a human donor with non-small cell lung cancer. The CDR3, as DNA: TGTGCCAGCAGCTTCGAACGGGGTTGGGGGGATTCAACCTACGAGCAGTACTTC. Translated: CASSFERGWGDSTYEQYF. Using reference TRBV11-2 and TRBJ2-7 for the parts outside the CDR3, the full variable domain is EAGVAQSPRYKIIEKRQSVAFWCNPISGHATLYWYQQILGQGPKLLIQFQNNGVVDDSQLPKDRFSAERLKGVDSTLKIQPAKLEDSAVYLCASSFERGWGDSTYEQYFGPGTRLTVT.